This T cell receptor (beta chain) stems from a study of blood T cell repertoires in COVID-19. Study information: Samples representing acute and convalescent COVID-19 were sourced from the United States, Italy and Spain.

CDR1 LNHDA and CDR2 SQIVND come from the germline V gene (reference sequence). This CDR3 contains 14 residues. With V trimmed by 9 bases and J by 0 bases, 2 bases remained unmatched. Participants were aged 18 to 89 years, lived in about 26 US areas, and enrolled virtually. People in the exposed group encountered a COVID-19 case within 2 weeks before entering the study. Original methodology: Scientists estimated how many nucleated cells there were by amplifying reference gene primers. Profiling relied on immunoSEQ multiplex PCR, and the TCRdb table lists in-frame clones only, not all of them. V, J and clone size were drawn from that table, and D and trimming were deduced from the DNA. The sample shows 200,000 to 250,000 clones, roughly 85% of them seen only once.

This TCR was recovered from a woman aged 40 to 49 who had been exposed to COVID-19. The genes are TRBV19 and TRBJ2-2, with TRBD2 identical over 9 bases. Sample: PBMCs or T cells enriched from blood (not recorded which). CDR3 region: CASSGGPNTGELFF. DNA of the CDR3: TGTGCCAGCAGCGGGGGGCCGAACACCGGGGAGCTGTTTTTT.